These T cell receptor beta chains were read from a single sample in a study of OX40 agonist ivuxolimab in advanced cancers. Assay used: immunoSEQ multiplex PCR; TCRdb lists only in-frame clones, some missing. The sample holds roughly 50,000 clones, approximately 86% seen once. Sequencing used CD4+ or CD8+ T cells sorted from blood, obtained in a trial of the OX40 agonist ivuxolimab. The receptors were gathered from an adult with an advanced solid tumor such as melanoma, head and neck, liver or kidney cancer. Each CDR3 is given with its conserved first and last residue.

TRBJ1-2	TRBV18	CASSPFQASGADGYTF
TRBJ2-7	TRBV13	CASSLGLIYEQYF
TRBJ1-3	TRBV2	CASIEGQTSGNTIYF
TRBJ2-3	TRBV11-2	CASSLVKGDRSRTDTQYF
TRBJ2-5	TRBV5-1	CASSLSPSGAEETQYF
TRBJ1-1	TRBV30	CAWTLQGHTEAFF
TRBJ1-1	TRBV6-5	CASSPIGNTEAFF
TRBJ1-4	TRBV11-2	CASSPTGGTNEKLFF
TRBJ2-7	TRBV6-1	CASRLDQVGEQYF
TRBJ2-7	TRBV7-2	CASSLGLQTTEQYF
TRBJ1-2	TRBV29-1	CSGRQANYGYTF
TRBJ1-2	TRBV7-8	CASSLGTGANYGYTF
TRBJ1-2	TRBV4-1	CASSQRLTAPNYGYTF
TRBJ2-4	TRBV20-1	CSARRDSLQYF
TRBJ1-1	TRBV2	CASSWTENTEAFF
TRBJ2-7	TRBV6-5	CASRDRSYEQYF
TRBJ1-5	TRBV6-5	CASSPDRVDRPQHF
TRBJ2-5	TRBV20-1	CSASQETQYF
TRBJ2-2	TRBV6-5	CASSGHANTGELFF
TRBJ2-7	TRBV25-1	CASSEGGLSYEQYF
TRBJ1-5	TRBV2	CASNARQGNQPQHF
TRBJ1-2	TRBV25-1	CASSEWGTGGYGYTF
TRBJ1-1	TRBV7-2	CASSLSPTANTEAFF
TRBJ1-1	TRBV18	CASSPRGGEVNTEAFF
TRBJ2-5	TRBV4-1	CASSHTVTGAQETQYF
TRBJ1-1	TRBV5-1	CASSPSTGAFTEAFF
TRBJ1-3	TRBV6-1	CASSELGFSGNTIYF
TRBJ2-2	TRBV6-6	CASSLTGTRELFF
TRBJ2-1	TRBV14	CASSRQGSYNEQFF
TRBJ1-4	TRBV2	CASSWESGTGNEKLFF
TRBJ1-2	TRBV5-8	CASSLNYGYTF
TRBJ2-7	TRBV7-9	CASSADRGEQYF
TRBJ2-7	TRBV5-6	CASSLPGQGGYEQYF
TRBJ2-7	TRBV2	CASSRQGGSYEQYF
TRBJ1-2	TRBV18	CASSEARNGYGYTF
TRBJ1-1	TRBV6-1	CASRESRQGARTEAFF
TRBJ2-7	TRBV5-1	CASSLNRDSYEQYF
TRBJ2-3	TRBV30	CAWSTRGRGTDTQYF
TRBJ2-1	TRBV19	CASSIDGTPRGAEQFF
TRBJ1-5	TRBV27	CASSFLWDISGSNQPQHF
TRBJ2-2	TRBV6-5	CASRRTGGITGELFF